This entry lists 18 T cell receptor beta chains sequenced from one sample in a study of T cells in localized non-small cell lung cancer. The table came from immunoSEQ multiplex PCR; TCRdb's copy has only in-frame clones and leaves some out. The data contain some 10,000 clones, roughly 81% of them singletons. The sequencing here drew on peripheral blood, taken before any cancer treatment. The source of these receptors is a male donor at least 60 years old with stage III lung adenocarcinoma.

The chain joins TRBV28 to TRBJ2-3, with D unclear. The length of the CDR3 is 16 residues. Germline loops: CDR1 MDHEN, CDR2 SYDVKM. Trimming took off 4 bases at V and 2 bases at J, with 16 bases between the two ends. This chain's CDR3 is CASSSASGPPTDTQYF. The CDR3, as DNA: TGTGCCAGCAGTTCCGCTAGTGGCCCCCCCACAGATACGCAGTATTTT.

V gene TRBV7-3 combines with J gene TRBJ2-1; the match to TRBD2 covers 12 bases. In germline, CDR1 is SGHTA, CDR2 FQGTGA. V dropped 4 bases and J dropped 2; count of bases not matched to a gene: 0. CDR3 length: 15 residues. CDR3 bases: TGTGCCAGCAGCTCTAGCGGGAGGGCCTACAATGAGCAGTTCTTC. Its translation is CASSSSGRAYNEQFF.

The chain employs TRBV19 and TRBJ1-1; weak D call: TRBD1 (5 bases). The V end lost 2 bases, the J end lost 2 bases, and 18 bases lay between the germline ends. Germline CDR1 reads LNHDA; CDR2 reads SQIVND (reference sequence). There are 17 residues in the CDR3. The CDR3 DNA is TGTGCCAGTAGTATACGGTCAGGTGGGGGAAGTAACACTGAAGCTTTCTTT. Translated, it gives CASSIRSGGGSNTEAFF. The full variable domain, its missing parts supplied by reference TRBV19 and TRBJ1-1, is DGGITQSPKYLFRKEGQNVTLSCEQNLNHDAMYWYRQDPGQGLRLIYYSQIVNDFQKGDIAEGYSVSREKKESFPLTVTSAQKNPTAFYLCASSIRSGGGSNTEAFFGQGTRLTVV.

This clone was seen a single time. CDR3 bases: TGCGCCAGCAGCCAAGACCCCTCGAACTATGGCTACACCTTC. It encodes CASSQDPSNYGYTF. J is TRBJ1-2 and V is TRBV4-1, with no clear D. Trimming cost V 0 bases and J 2 bases, with 7 bases left between them. This CDR3 contains 14 residues. Germline V gene data show CDR1 as MGHRA and CDR2 as YSYEKL.

The rearrangement links TRBV7-8 to TRBJ2-3; D may correspond to TRBD1 or TRBD2 (5 bases each). Looked up from germline, CDR1 is SGHVS and CDR2 is FQNEAQ. The V gene lost 0 bases and the J gene lost 3 bases, with 16 bases spanning the gap. The CDR3 length is 17 residues. In nucleotides, the CDR3 is TGTGCCAGCAGCTTAGCTAGTTTTGGGGGTCGAACAGATACGCAGTATTTT. Residues: CASSLASFGGRTDTQYF.

The chain links TRBV5-6 to TRBJ1-4; perhaps TRBD1 as D (6 bases). Trimming took 7 bases from V and 6 from J, leaving 19 bases between them. The CDR3 runs to 15 residues. The germline V gene encodes CDR1 SGHDT and CDR2 YYEEEE. CDR3 sequence: CASHRTGSRDEKLFF. As DNA, the CDR3 is TGTGCCAGCCACCGTACAGGGTCACGGGATGAAAAACTGTTTTTT.

There are a few counts of this clone. The V call is TRBV29-1, the J call TRBJ2-5, with unresolved D. Trimming removed 4 bases from V and 3 bases from J, with 3 bases in between. The CDR3 has 10 residues. The germline CDR1 and CDR2 sequences are SQVTM and ANQGSEA. The CDR3 nucleotides are TGCAGCGTTGGGGAAGAGACCCAGTACTTC. Its translation is CSVGEETQYF.

The chain employs TRBV9 and TRBJ1-1; D uncertain. The CDR3 has 11 residues. The V and J ends lost 4 bases and 5 bases respectively, with 6 bases between them. Germline assignment: CDR1 SGDLS and CDR2 YYNGEE. The CDR3: CASSSQTEAFF. The CDR3 DNA follows: TGTGCCAGCAGCTCACAAACTGAAGCTTTCTTT.

Concerning this clone itself: Compared with germline, one end of the junction differs, possibly owing to a read error. The chain recombines TRBV7-7 with TRBJ2-7; 9 bases are shared with TRBD1. The germline CDR1 and CDR2 sequences are SSHAT and FNYEAQ (reference sequence). The CDR3 is 14 amino acids. CDR3 in DNA: TGTGCTAGCAGCCTCTCGGGACAGGGAAACGAGCAGTACTTC. Its translation: CASSLSGQGNEQYF.

The chain combines TRBV28 with TRBJ1-6, with D tentatively TRBD1 (5 bases). CDR3 length: 17 amino acids. V was shortened by 0 bases and J by 8 bases, with 17 bases between the two germline ends. Looked up from germline, CDR1 is MDHEN and CDR2 is SYDVKM. DNA for the CDR3: TGTGCCAGCAGTTTATGGGGGCTGGCAGGGACGCATTCACCCCTCCACTTT. It codes for CASSLWGLAGTHSPLHF.

This clone was seen a single time. As DNA, the CDR3 is TGTGCCAGCAAAGACAACAGAAATAATTCACCCCTCCACTTT. The encoded protein is CASKDNRNNSPLHF. The chain combines TRBV7-9 with TRBJ1-6, with D unresolved. Germline assignment: CDR1 SEHNR and CDR2 FQNEAQ (reference sequence). The length of the CDR3 is 14 residues. Trimming removed 7 bases from V and 5 bases from J, with 12 bases in between.

This clone has a single count. The chain recombines TRBV7-2 with TRBJ2-3; D might be TRBD1 or TRBD2, each matching 5 bases. CDR3 length: 16 amino acids. V lost 1 base, J lost 2 bases, and 13 bases lay in between. Germline CDR1 reads SGHTA; CDR2 reads FQGNSA. The CDR3 spells CASSLGDPWTTDTQYF. The DNA of the CDR3 is TGTGCCAGCAGCTTAGGGGACCCCTGGACCACAGATACGCAGTATTTT.

The J gene is TRBJ1-1, the V gene TRBV27; D is undetermined. V was cut by 5 bases and J by 6 bases, with 13 bases left in between. Germline CDR1 MNHEY, CDR2 SMNVEV (reference sequence). There are 13 residues in the CDR3. The CDR3 coding sequence is TGTGCCAGCAGTGGCGCCGAGAGGGCTGAAGCTTTCTTT. Protein product: CASSGAERAEAFF.

V usage is TRBV19 and J usage is TRBJ2-2, with no clear D. With 6 bases removed from V and 1 base from J, the gap between germline ends came to 6 bases. The CDR3 runs to 13 residues. Germline V gene data show CDR1 as LNHDA and CDR2 as SQIVND (reference sequence). The CDR3, as DNA: TGTGCCAGTAGGAGAGAGAACACCGGGGAGCTGTTTTTT. Amino acid sequence: CASRRENTGELFF. The complete variable domain, with remaining parts taken from reference TRBV19 and TRBJ2-2, reads DGGITQSPKYLFRKEGQNVTLSCEQNLNHDAMYWYRQDPGQGLRLIYYSQIVNDFQKGDIAEGYSVSREKKESFPLTVTSAQKNPTAFYLCASRRENTGELFFGEGSRLTVL.

The chain links TRBV28 to TRBJ2-5; perhaps TRBD1 as D (5 bases). The CDR3 is 15 residues long. Germline V gene sequence: CDR1 MDHEN, CDR2 SYDVKM. V lost 5 bases and J lost 5, with 18 bases in between. The CDR3 region is CASSARGSHGETQYF. The CDR3 DNA follows: TGTGCCAGCAGTGCTAGGGGCAGCCACGGGGAGACCCAGTACTTC.

The J gene is TRBJ2-3, the V gene TRBV25-1; 8 bases fit TRBD2. The CDR3 length is 14 residues. V dropped 4 bases and J dropped 9; count of bases not matched to a gene: 9. In germline, CDR1 is MGHDK, CDR2 SYGVNS. The CDR3 sequence is CASSGEGGTRTQYF. CDR3 DNA: TGTGCCAGCAGTGGGGAAGGCGGGACTAGGACGCAGTATTTT.

The V and J genes are TRBV5-6 and TRBJ2-1; D gene uncertain. The CDR3 contains 12 residues. Per germline, CDR1 SGHDT and CDR2 YYEEEE. Trimming took off 0 bases at V and 9 bases at J, with 7 bases between the two ends. CDR3 residues: CASSLDYGEQFF. The CDR3 region has the DNA TGTGCCAGCAGCTTGGATTACGGTGAGCAGTTCTTC.

V is TRBV28 and J is TRBJ2-7, with 9 bases lining up with TRBD1. With V trimmed by 5 bases and J by 6 bases, 11 bases remained unmatched. The CDR3 has 15 amino acids. The germline CDR1 and CDR2 sequences are MDHEN and SYDVKM. As DNA, the CDR3 is TGTGCCAGCAGTCCGACCCCGGGACAGGGTATCGAGCAGTACTTC. This translates into CASSPTPGQGIEQYF. The variable domain in full, completed from reference TRBV28 and TRBJ2-7, reads DVKVTQSSRYLVKRTGEKVFLECVQDMDHENMFWYRQDPGLGLRLIYFSYDVKMKEKGDIPEGYSVSREKKERFSLILESASTNQTSMYLCASSPTPGQGIEQYFGPGTRLTVT.